This entry concerns a single T cell receptor beta chain. A much larger clone is a single base away; this may be a read error. Germline assignment: CDR1 DFQATT and CDR2 SNEGSKA (reference sequence). The CDR3 consists of 16 residues. These data originate in a study of spatial heterogeneity in lung cancer. MiXCR, run by TCRdb on the 5' RACE reads, gives a single entry per CDR3 protein. The top ten clones hold 35% to 55% of a sample with roughly 40,000 distinct CDR3 sequences, 6% to 7.5% of them seen once. Time point defined: sample taken at primary tumor resection. The sequenced material consisted of unsorted whole RNA from tumor, nontumor lung or frozen PBMC.

This chain connects TRBV20-1 to TRBJ1-5; D is possibly TRBD1 (6 bases). The J call may not be correct, given that the DNA end is closer to TRBJ2-3. This sequence was found in a female donor with early-stage non-small cell lung cancer. The input for sequencing was PBMCs, taken at surgery. The CDR3 DNA follows: TGCAGTGCTAGAGATCGCCGGCTGGGGGCCTATCAGCCCCAGTATTTT. Translated, it gives CSARDRRLGAYQPQYF.